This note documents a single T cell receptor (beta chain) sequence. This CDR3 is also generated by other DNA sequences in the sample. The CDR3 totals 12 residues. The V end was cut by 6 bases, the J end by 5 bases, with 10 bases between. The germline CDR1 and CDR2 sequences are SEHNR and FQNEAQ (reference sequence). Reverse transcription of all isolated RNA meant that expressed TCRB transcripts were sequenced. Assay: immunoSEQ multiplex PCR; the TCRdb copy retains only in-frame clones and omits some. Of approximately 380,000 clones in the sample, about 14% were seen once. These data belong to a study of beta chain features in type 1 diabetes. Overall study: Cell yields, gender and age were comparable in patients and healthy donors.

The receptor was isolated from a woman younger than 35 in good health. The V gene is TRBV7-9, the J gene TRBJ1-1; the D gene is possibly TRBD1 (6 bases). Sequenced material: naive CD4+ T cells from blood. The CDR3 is CASSLTGTEAFF. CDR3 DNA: TGTGCCAGCAGTTTAACAGGGACTGAAGCTTTCTTT.